Following are 21 T cell receptor beta chains from one sample sequenced in a study of blood T cell repertoires in COVID-19. Profiling relied on immunoSEQ multiplex PCR, and the TCRdb table lists in-frame clones only, not all of them. Among some 150,000 clones listed, about four fifths were seen once. The sequenced sample was peripheral blood. Source of these receptors: a woman aged 55-69 years with acute or convalescent COVID-19.

The V call is TRBV2, the J call TRBJ1-6; the D gene is possibly TRBD1 (5 bases). Trimming cost V 2 bases and J 7 bases, with 6 bases left between them. CDR1 and CDR2 from the germline V gene are SNHLY and FYNNEI. The CDR3 runs to 13 residues. CDR3 protein: CASSEQGNSPLHF. DNA of the CDR3: TGTGCCAGCAGTGAACAGGGAAATTCACCCCTCCACTTT.

The V call is TRBV5-1, the J call TRBJ2-7; TRBD1 matches 7 bases. The CDR3 is 14 amino acids. V shed 5 bases, J shed 5 bases, and the junction held 10 bases outside the gene matches. The V gene's germline CDR1 is SGHRS and CDR2 YFSETQ. The CDR3 sequence: CASSIDRETHEQYF. In DNA, the CDR3 is TGCGCCAGCAGTATCGACAGGGAGACCCACGAGCAGTACTTC.

This clone appeared a few times. The J gene is TRBJ1-2, the V gene TRBV7-9, with TRBD1 matching over 8 bases. This CDR3 is 15 amino acids long. Germline CDR1 reads SEHNR; CDR2 reads FQNEAQ (reference sequence). J was trimmed by 4 bases and V by 1 base; bases with no gene match: 5. CDR3 DNA: TGTGCCAGCAGCTTAGACTCAGGGGGCGCCTATGGCTACACCTTC. Residues: CASSLDSGGAYGYTF.

To note about this clone: One junction end does not reproduce the germline sequence, and a read error may be involved. The V and J genes are TRBV6-6 and TRBJ1-5; the match to TRBD1 covers 7 bases. Germline assignment: CDR1 MNHNY and CDR2 SVGAGI (reference sequence). This CDR3 region has 16 residues. CDR3: CATSYGAGGRGQPQHF. CDR3 DNA sequence: TGTGCCACCAGTTACGGAGCAGGGGGAAGGGGTCAGCCCCAGCATTTT.

Only a few counts were recorded for this clone. V is TRBV7-8 and J is TRBJ1-2; D gene uncertain. This CDR3 comprises 15 residues. Trimming removed 3 bases at V and 0 bases at J, with 11 bases between. The germline V gene encodes CDR1 SGHVS and CDR2 FQNEAQ. CDR3 in amino acids: CASSLSPRANYGYTF. The CDR3, as DNA: TGTGCCAGCAGCTTGAGCCCCCGGGCTAACTATGGCTACACCTTC.

As DNA, the CDR3 is TGTGCCAGCAGTAAGAGGGACAGAAATAATGAAAAACTGTTTTTT. This sequence encodes CASSKRDRNNEKLFF. The genes are TRBV6-5 and TRBJ1-4, with TRBD1 matching 7 bases. The CDR3 is 15 amino acids. V gave up 5 bases and J gave up 4 bases; unmatched junction bases: 7. Germline V gene data show CDR1 as MNHEY and CDR2 as SVGAGI.

This clone has only one observation. The chain carries TRBV5-8 and TRBJ2-7; 7 bases agree with TRBD2. J lost 7 bases, V lost 4 bases, and 5 bases had no gene match. Looked up from germline, CDR1 is SGHTS and CDR2 is YDEGEE. The CDR3 length is 12 residues. The CDR3 coding sequence is TGTGCCAGCAGCCACGGGAGGCTAGAGCAGTACGTC. It encodes CASSHGRLEQYV.

This sequence joins TRBV6-5 and TRBJ2-1, with D hard to call. Germline V gene data show CDR1 as MNHEY and CDR2 as SVGAGI. V lost 0 bases, J lost 6 bases, and 6 bases lay in between. The CDR3 loop spans 13 amino acids. CDR3 nucleotide sequence: TGTGCCAGCAGTTACTCGAACGGCAATGAGCAGTTCTTC. This gives the protein CASSYSNGNEQFF.

This sequence joins TRBV7-3 and TRBJ2-2; possibly TRBD2 for D (6 bases). V was shortened by 5 bases and J by 0 bases, with 10 bases between the two germline ends. The CDR3 contains 15 residues. CDR1 is SGHTA and CDR2 is FQGTGA in the germline V gene. The CDR3: CASSPGSSNTGELFF. CDR3 nucleotide sequence: TGTGCCAGCAGCCCCGGGAGCTCGAACACCGGGGAGCTGTTTTTT. The variable domain in full, completed from reference TRBV7-3 and TRBJ2-2, reads GAGVSQTPSNKVTEKGKYVELRCDPISGHTALYWYRQSLGQGPEFLIYFQGTGAADDSGLPNDRFFAVRPEGSVSTLKIQRTERGDSAVYLCASSPGSSNTGELFFGEGSRLTVL.

V is TRBV28 and J is TRBJ1-1; TRBD1 aligns across 8 bases. The trim removed 3 bases at V and 4 bases at J, leaving 7 bases unmatched. The CDR3 is made up of 15 amino acids. Germline lookup yields CDR1 MDHEN and CDR2 SYDVKM. CDR3: CASSFPDRGGTEAFF. CDR3 DNA sequence: TGTGCCAGCAGTTTCCCTGACAGGGGAGGCACTGAAGCTTTCTTT.

This CDR3 is CASSAGGNYGYTF. The DNA of the CDR3 is TGTGCCAGCAGCGCGGGGGGGAACTATGGCTACACCTTC. The chain carries TRBV2 and TRBJ1-2, with D tentatively TRBD1 (5 bases). Germline V gives CDR1 SNHLY, CDR2 FYNNEI. The CDR3 extends over 13 amino acids. V was pared by 6 bases and J by 2 bases, with 10 bases between.

The genes are TRBV4-2 and TRBJ1-2; 9 positions agree with TRBD1. Losses at the gene ends were 1 base for V and 2 bases for J; bases not matched to a gene: 2. From germline, CDR1 is LGHNA and CDR2 YNFKEQ. The CDR3 extends over 15 amino acids. CDR3 DNA sequence: TGTGCCAGCAGCCAAGGAGGGACAGGGAACTATGGCTACACCTTC. Translating gives CASSQGGTGNYGYTF.

This chain links TRBV3-1 (or the pseudogene TRBV3-2) with TRBJ2-2; 11 nucleotides align to TRBD2. Germline values: CDR1 LGHDT, CDR2 YNNKEL (reference sequence). This CDR3 contains 16 residues. J lost 4 bases, V lost 4 bases, and 5 bases had no gene match. The CDR3 spells CASSPTSGAVTGELFF. CDR3 in DNA: TGTGCCAGCAGCCCGACTAGCGGGGCCGTCACCGGGGAGCTGTTTTTT.

The rearrangement joins TRBV24-1 to TRBJ2-1, with TRBD1 matching 9 bases. Germline lookup yields CDR1 KGHDR and CDR2 SFDVKD. V shed 4 bases, J shed 0 bases, and the junction held 3 bases outside the gene matches. The CDR3 runs 16 residues. The CDR3 region has the DNA TGTGCCACCAGTGACCCGGACAGGGGCTCCTACAATGAGCAGTTCTTC. It is translated as CATSDPDRGSYNEQFF.

This clone showed up just a few times. The chain couples TRBV6-5 to TRBJ1-2; D might be TRBD1 (5 bases). The germline V and J ends were trimmed by 2 bases and 8 bases, with 12 bases remaining between them. CDR1 and CDR2 (germline): MNHEY, SVGAGI. The CDR3 sequence is 13 residues long. CDR3 loop: CASSYVPGDGYTF. CDR3 bases: TGTGCCAGCAGTTACGTACCGGGGGACGGCTACACCTTC.

The chain carries TRBV3-1 (or the pseudogene TRBV3-2) and TRBJ2-5; D perhaps matches TRBD2 (5 bases). The CDR3 contains 11 residues. Trimming took 2 bases from V and 13 from J, leaving 11 bases between them. The germline V gene has CDR1 LGHDT and CDR2 YNNKEL (reference sequence). The CDR3 loop is CASSQRGGLYF. CDR3 nucleotide sequence: TGTGCCAGCAGCCAACGGGGTGGGTTGTACTTC.

The V gene is TRBV5-1, the J gene TRBJ2-2; perhaps TRBD1 as D (6 bases). Germline-derived CDR1 and CDR2 are SGHRS and YFSETQ. The CDR3 sequence is 14 residues long. V was cut by 1 base and J by 6 bases, with 10 bases left in between. The DNA for the CDR3 is TGCGCCAGCAGCTTGCACAGGGAAGCCGGGGAGCTGTTTTTT. It codes for CASSLHREAGELFF.

CDR3 region: CASSSPGVETQYF. In DNA form, the CDR3 reads TGTGCCAGTAGTTCGCCGGGTGTAGAGACCCAGTACTTC. This rearrangement joins TRBV19 to TRBJ2-5; D gene unclear. Trimming shortened V by 5 bases and J by 4 bases, and 11 bases separated the two germline ends. The germline V gene encodes CDR1 LNHDA and CDR2 SQIVND (reference sequence). The CDR3 length is 13 residues.

V is TRBV7-3 and J is TRBJ1-1; D remains ambiguous. V gave up 0 bases and J gave up 2 bases, with 10 bases separating them. The germline V gene has CDR1 SGHTA and CDR2 FQGTGA. This CDR3 is built from 15 residues. CDR3 in DNA: TGTGCCAGCAGCTTAACGCGTGGGCTAAACACTGAAGCTTTCTTT. It encodes CASSLTRGLNTEAFF.

The chain is built from TRBV5-1 and TRBJ1-6, with 9 bases that match TRBD1. CDR1 is SGHRS and CDR2 is YFSETQ in the germline V gene. CDR3 length equals 16 residues. V gave up 4 bases and J gave up 6 bases; unmatched junction bases: 8. CDR3 DNA: TGCGCCAGCAGCCAAAGTGGACAGGGGTCTAATTCACCCCTCCACTTT. Translating gives CASSQSGQGSNSPLHF.

The V and J genes are TRBV7-8 and TRBJ1-3; no firm D call. The V and J ends lost 1 base and 0 bases respectively, with 7 bases between them. The CDR3 loop spans 15 amino acids. Germline V gene sequence: CDR1 SGHVS, CDR2 FQNEAQ. CDR3 residues: CASSLDSPSGNTIYF. In DNA form, the CDR3 reads TGTGCCAGCAGCTTAGACTCACCCTCTGGAAACACCATATATTTT.